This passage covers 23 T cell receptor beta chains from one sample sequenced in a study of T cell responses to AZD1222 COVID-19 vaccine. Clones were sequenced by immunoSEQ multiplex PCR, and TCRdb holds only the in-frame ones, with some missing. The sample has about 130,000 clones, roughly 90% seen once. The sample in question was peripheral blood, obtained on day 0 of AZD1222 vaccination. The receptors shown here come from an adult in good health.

The CDR3 nucleotides read TGTGCCAGCAGCTTAACCCCCCGATTACAGGGTGCGGGAGTAGCAAATACGCAGTATTTT. It specifies CASSLTPRLQGAGVANTQYF. The chain carries TRBV7-3 and TRBJ2-3; TRBD2 might be the D (7 bases). Per germline, CDR1 SGHTA and CDR2 FQGTGA. V lost 0 bases to trimming and J lost 7 bases, with 29 bases between them. CDR3 size: 20 residues.

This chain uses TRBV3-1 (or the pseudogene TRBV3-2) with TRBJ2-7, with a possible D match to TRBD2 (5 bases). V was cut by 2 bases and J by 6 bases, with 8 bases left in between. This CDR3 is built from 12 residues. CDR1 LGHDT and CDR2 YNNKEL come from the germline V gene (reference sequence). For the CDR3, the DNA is TGTGCCAGCAGCCAACATCGGGGCGAGCAGTACTTC. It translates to CASSQHRGEQYF.

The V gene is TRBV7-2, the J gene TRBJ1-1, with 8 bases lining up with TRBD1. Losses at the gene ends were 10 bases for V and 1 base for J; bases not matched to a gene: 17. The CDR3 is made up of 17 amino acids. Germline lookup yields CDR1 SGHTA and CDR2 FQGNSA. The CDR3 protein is CAINPASGGHQNTEAFF. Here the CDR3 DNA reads TGTGCCATTAACCCAGCTTCAGGGGGCCATCAGAACACTGAAGCTTTCTTT.

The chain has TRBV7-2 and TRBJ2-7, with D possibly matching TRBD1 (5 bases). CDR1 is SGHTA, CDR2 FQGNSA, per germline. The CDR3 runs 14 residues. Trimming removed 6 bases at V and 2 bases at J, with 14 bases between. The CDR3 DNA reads TGTGCCAGCAGATCAACAGGAGCAACCTACGAGCAGTACTTC. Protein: CASRSTGATYEQYF.

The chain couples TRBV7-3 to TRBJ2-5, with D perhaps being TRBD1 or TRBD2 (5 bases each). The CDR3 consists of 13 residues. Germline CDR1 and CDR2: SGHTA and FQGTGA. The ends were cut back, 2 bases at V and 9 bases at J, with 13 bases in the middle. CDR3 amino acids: CASSLEGTSSQYF. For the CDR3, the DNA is TGTGCCAGCAGCTTAGAGGGGACCTCCTCCCAGTACTTC.

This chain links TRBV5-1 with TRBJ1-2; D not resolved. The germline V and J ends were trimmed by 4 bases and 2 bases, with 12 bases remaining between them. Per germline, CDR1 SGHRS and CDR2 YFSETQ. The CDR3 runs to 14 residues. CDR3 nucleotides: TGCGCCAGCAGCCCCGCCCCCGCGAACTATGGCTACACCTTC. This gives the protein CASSPAPANYGYTF.

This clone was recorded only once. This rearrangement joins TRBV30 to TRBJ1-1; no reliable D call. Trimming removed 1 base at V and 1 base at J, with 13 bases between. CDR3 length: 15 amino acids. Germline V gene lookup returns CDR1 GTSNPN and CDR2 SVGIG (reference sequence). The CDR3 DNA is TGTGCCTGGAGTGCCCCCGGACGGAAGAACACTGAAGCTTTCTTT. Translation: CAWSAPGRKNTEAFF.

The CDR3 DNA is TGTGCCAGCAGCCCCGTCGCCGGAACAGGCGGCAATGAGCAGTTCTTC. Translation gives CASSPVAGTGGNEQFF. The rearrangement links TRBV5-6 to TRBJ2-1, with D possibly matching TRBD1 (5 bases). The CDR3 spans 16 residues. Deletions cut 4 bases from V and 6 bases from J, with 20 bases between. CDR1 SGHDT and CDR2 YYEEEE come from the germline V gene.

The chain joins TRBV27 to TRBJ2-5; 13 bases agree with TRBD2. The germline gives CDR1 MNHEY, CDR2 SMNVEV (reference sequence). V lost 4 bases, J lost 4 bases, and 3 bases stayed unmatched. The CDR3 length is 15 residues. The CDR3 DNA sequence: TGTGCCAGCAGTTGGACTAGCGGGAGAGGAGAGACCCAGTACTTC. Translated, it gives CASSWTSGRGETQYF.

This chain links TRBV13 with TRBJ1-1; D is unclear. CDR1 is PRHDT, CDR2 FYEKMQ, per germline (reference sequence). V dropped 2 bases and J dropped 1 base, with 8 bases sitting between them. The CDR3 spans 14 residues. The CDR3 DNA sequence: TGTGCCAGCAGCTTATATATCCCGAACACTGAAGCTTTCTTT. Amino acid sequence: CASSLYIPNTEAFF.

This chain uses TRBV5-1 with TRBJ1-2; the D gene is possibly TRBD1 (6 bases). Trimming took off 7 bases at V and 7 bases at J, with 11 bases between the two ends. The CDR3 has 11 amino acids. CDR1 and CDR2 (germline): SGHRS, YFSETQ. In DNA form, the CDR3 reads TGCGCCAGCGGCACAGGGATTGGCTACACCTTC. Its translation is CASGTGIGYTF.

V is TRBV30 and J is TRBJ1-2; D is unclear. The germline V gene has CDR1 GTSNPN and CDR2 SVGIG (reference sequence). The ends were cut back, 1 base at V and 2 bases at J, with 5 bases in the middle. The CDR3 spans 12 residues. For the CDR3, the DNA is TGTGCCTGGAGTGGGTCAAACTATGGCTACACCTTC. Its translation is CAWSGSNYGYTF.

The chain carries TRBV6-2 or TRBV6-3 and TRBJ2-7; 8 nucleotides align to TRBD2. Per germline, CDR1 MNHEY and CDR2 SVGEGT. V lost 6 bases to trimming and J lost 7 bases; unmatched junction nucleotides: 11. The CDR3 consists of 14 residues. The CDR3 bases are TGTGCCAGCAGCCGGGGGGGGATCCTTAGGGAGCAGTACTTC. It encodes CASSRGGILREQYF.

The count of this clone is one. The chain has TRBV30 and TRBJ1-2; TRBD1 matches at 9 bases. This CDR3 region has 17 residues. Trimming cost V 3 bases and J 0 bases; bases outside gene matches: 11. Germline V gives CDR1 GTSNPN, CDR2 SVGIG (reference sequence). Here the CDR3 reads CAWSPGQGRGSNYGYTF. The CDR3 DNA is TGTGCCTGGAGCCCCGGACAGGGGAGGGGGTCTAACTATGGCTACACCTTC. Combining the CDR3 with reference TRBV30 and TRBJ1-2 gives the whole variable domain SQTIHQWPATLVQPVGSPLSLECTVEGTSNPNLYWYRQAAGRGLQLLFYSVGIGQISSEVPQNLSASRPQDRQFILSSKKLLLSDSGFYLCAWSPGQGRGSNYGYTFGSGTRLTVV.

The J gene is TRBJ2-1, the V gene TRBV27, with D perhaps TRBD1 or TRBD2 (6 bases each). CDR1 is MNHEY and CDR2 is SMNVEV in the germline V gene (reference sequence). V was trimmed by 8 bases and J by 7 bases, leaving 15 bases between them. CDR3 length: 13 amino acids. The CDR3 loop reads CASLQQGGNEQFF. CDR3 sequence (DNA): TGTGCCAGCCTACAACAGGGAGGTAATGAGCAGTTCTTC.

In DNA, the CDR3 is TGCGCCAGCAGCTTGACGAGGGAGGGTTCTGAAGCTTTCTTT. This sequence encodes CASSLTREGSEAFF. J is TRBJ1-1 and V is TRBV5-1; D unclear. The CDR3 has 14 amino acids. The germline V and J ends were trimmed by 1 base and 6 bases, with 13 bases remaining between them. Looked up from germline, CDR1 is SGHRS and CDR2 is YFSETQ.

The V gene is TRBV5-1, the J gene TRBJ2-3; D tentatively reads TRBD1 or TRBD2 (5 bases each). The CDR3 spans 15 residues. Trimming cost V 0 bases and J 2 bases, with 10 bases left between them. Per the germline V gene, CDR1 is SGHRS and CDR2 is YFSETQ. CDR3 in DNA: TGCGCCAGCAGCTTGGTAACCGGGACCACAGATACGCAGTATTTT. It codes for CASSLVTGTTDTQYF.

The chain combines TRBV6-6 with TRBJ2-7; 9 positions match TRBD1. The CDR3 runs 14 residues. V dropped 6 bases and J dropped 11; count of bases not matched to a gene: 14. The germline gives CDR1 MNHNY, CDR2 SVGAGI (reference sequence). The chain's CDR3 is CASSLLRDRAPKYF. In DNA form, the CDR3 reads TGTGCCAGCAGCTTACTTCGGGACAGGGCGCCTAAGTACTTC.

The CDR3 DNA sequence: TGTGCCAGCAACGGGGGCGCGGCGACTAATGAAAAACTGTTTTTT. It encodes CASNGGAATNEKLFF. This rearrangement joins TRBV14 to TRBJ1-4; D possibly corresponds to TRBD1 (6 bases). Germline V CDR1 and CDR2: SGHDN, FVKESK. The CDR3 sequence is 15 residues long. The V and J ends lost 7 bases and 2 bases respectively, with 14 bases between them.

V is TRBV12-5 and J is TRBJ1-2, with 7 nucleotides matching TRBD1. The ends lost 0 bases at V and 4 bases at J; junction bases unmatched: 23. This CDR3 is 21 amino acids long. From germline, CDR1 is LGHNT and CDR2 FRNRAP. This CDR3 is CASGLVSAGGGGIAGGYGYTF. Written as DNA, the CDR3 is TGTGCTAGTGGTTTGGTATCCGCCGGGGGAGGGGGCATCGCAGGTGGCTATGGCTACACCTTC.

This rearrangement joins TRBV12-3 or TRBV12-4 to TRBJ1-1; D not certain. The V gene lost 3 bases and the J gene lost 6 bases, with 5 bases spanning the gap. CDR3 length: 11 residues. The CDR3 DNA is TGTGCCAGCAGTTTCCCCTCTGAAGCTTTCTTT. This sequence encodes CASSFPSEAFF.

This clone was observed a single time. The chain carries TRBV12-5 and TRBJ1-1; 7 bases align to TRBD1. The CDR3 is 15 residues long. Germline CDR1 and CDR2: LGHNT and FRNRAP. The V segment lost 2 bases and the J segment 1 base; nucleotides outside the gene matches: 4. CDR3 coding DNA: TGTGCTAGTGGTTTGCCCCAGGGGGGGAACACTGAAGCTTTCTTT. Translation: CASGLPQGGNTEAFF.

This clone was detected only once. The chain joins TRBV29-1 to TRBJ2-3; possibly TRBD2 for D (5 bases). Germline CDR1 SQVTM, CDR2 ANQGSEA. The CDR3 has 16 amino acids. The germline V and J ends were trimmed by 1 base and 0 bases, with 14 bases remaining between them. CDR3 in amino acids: CSVEGSGRGSTDTQYF. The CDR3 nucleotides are TGCAGCGTTGAAGGTTCCGGCCGCGGGAGCACAGATACGCAGTATTTT.